These 19 T cell receptor beta chains were sequenced from one sample in a study of vaccination effects on CD4 cells after COVID-19. Their antigen targets remain unknown. Clones were read by immunoSEQ multiplex PCR, and TCRdb kept only the in-frame ones, dropping some. The profile shows 17,000 or so clones, more than 65% of them singletons. Pools of viral peptides were used by the ViraFEST assay to expand antigen-specific CD4+ T cells ahead of sequencing. Culturing for around 10 days preceded CD4+ T cell isolation. Their SARS-CoV-2 infection, verified by PCR, occurred between March and December 2020. All participants had two doses of either the BNT162b2 or mRNA-1273 vaccine. Sequenced material: CD4+ T cells from PBMCs cultured with SARS-CoV-2 spike peptides, taken after COVID-19 vaccination. The receptors were sampled from a human donor who had a prior SARS-CoV-2 infection.

This clone was seen only once. The rearrangement links TRBV7-6 to TRBJ2-3; a possible D gene is TRBD2 (5 bases). With 0 bases removed from V and 4 bases from J, the gap between germline ends came to 11 bases. Germline CDR1 reads SGHVS; CDR2 reads FNYEAQ. This CDR3 has 15 amino acids. For the CDR3, the DNA is TGTGCCAGCAGCTTAGCGATGGAGGCGGCAGATACGCAGTATTTT. It specifies CASSLAMEAADTQYF.

The chain couples TRBV19 to TRBJ2-7, with 7 positions matching TRBD2. This CDR3 contains 14 residues. Trimming removed 4 bases from V and 5 bases from J; junction bases left unmatched: 8. In germline, CDR1 is LNHDA, CDR2 SQIVND (reference sequence). CDR3 in amino acids: CASSRSSGNHEQYF. CDR3 DNA sequence: TGTGCCAGTAGTAGGTCGAGCGGGAACCACGAGCAGTACTTC.

The chain couples TRBV5-4 to TRBJ2-1; possibly TRBD2 for D (6 bases). Trimming removed 4 bases at V and 0 bases at J, with 11 bases between. Germline-derived CDR1 and CDR2 are SGHNT and YYREEE (reference sequence). This CDR3 has 15 amino acids. CDR3 coding DNA: TGTGCCAGCAGCAAGGACTATCCCTCCTACAATGAGCAGTTCTTC. Encoded protein: CASSKDYPSYNEQFF.

The rearrangement joins TRBV19 to TRBJ1-1; no definite D call. Germline V gene lookup returns CDR1 LNHDA and CDR2 SQIVND (reference sequence). The V end was cut by 2 bases, the J end by 1 base, with 8 bases between. The CDR3 has 14 amino acids. The CDR3 is CASSILRRNTEAFF. DNA of the CDR3: TGTGCCAGTAGTATATTGCGGAGGAACACTGAAGCTTTCTTT.

A single count supports this clone. This chain uses TRBV3-1 (or the pseudogene TRBV3-2) with TRBJ2-5; 12 bases fit TRBD1. V lost 4 bases and J lost 4; bases outside the gene matches: 4. CDR3 length: 15 amino acids. The V gene's germline CDR1 is LGHDT and CDR2 YNNKEL (reference sequence). The CDR3 nucleotides read TGTGCCAGCAGCCCGGGACAGGGGGCAGGAGAGACCCAGTACTTC. Translating gives CASSPGQGAGETQYF.

This clone came up a few times. The rearrangement uses TRBV28 and TRBJ1-1; 7 bases are shared with TRBD1. V lost 8 bases and J lost 3; bases outside the gene matches: 9. The CDR3 has 14 amino acids. Germline values: CDR1 MDHEN, CDR2 SYDVKM. CDR3 residues: CASYPGGLHTEAFF. The DNA for the CDR3 is TGTGCCAGCTACCCAGGGGGTCTTCACACTGAAGCTTTCTTT.

The chain recombines TRBV5-1 with TRBJ1-1; tentatively, D is TRBD1 (5 bases). V shed 2 bases and J shed 2 bases, with 13 bases lying between them. The CDR3 consists of 15 residues. Germline V gives CDR1 SGHRS, CDR2 YFSETQ. CDR3 amino acids: CASSFGAPLNTEAFF. The CDR3 DNA follows: TGCGCCAGCAGCTTTGGGGCACCCTTAAACACTGAAGCTTTCTTT.

The chain is built from TRBV11-2 and TRBJ2-3; 9 positions agree with TRBD2. V was clipped by 1 base and J by 7 bases; unmatched bases: 3. CDR3 size: 14 residues. Looked up from germline, CDR1 is SGHAT and CDR2 is FQNNGV. CDR3 DNA sequence: TGTGCCAGCAGCTTAGGCGGGGGGGTAAATACGCAGTATTTT. Its translation: CASSLGGGVNTQYF.

This clone turned up a few times. This chain uses TRBV5-4 with TRBJ2-5; 7 bases align to TRBD2. J was trimmed by 1 base and V by 5 bases; bases with no gene match: 11. The CDR3 sequence is 16 residues long. Germline loops: CDR1 SGHNT, CDR2 YYREEE (reference sequence). CDR3 loop: CASSQEAGAGQETQYF. The DNA for the CDR3 is TGTGCCAGCAGTCAAGAGGCGGGAGCTGGCCAAGAGACCCAGTACTTC.

This sequence joins TRBV5-1 and TRBJ1-6; 7 bases map to TRBD1. CDR1 is SGHRS, CDR2 YFSETQ, per germline. V dropped 4 bases and J dropped 5; count of bases not matched to a gene: 6. The CDR3 extends over 15 amino acids. CDR3 DNA: TGCGCCAGCAGCCCGCAACAGGGGAATAATTCACCCCTCCACTTT. Translating gives CASSPQQGNNSPLHF.

The chain combines TRBV18 with TRBJ1-2; 8 bases agree with TRBD1. The CDR3 loop spans 16 amino acids. Germline V gene lookup returns CDR1 KGHSH and CDR2 LQKENI. Unmatched junction bases numbered 7, after V lost 2 bases and J lost 2 bases. The CDR3 is CASSPISTGANYGYTF. The CDR3 nucleotides are TGTGCCAGCTCACCAATCTCGACAGGGGCAAACTATGGCTACACCTTC.

The chain joins TRBV11-3 to TRBJ2-7, with 8 bases identical to TRBD1. With 6 bases clipped from V and 3 bases from J, the junction kept 10 bases outside the gene matches. Germline lookup yields CDR1 SGHNT and CDR2 YENEEA. This CDR3 comprises 15 residues. CDR3 DNA sequence: TGTGCCAGCAGTTCTTTACGGACAGGGAGCTACGAGCAGTACTTC. Protein sequence: CASSSLRTGSYEQYF.

V gene TRBV6-2 or TRBV6-3 combines with J gene TRBJ2-5; D uncertain. V lost 1 base and J 4 bases, leaving 7 bases between the germline ends. The CDR3 loop spans 13 amino acids. Per germline, CDR1 MNHEY and CDR2 SVGEGT. This CDR3 is CASSYFTAETQYF. The CDR3 region has the DNA TGTGCCAGCAGTTACTTCACAGCAGAGACCCAGTACTTC.

Only one count was recorded for this clone. The chain combines TRBV19 with TRBJ2-3; D possibly corresponds to TRBD2 (5 bases). Between the trimmed V and J ends, which lost 1 base and 4 bases, there was a span of 12 bases. Germline V gene sequence: CDR1 LNHDA, CDR2 SQIVND (reference sequence). The length of the CDR3 is 15 residues. CDR3 sequence (DNA): TGTGCCAGTAGTATAGTAGCGAGAAGGGCAGATACGCAGTATTTT. Its protein is CASSIVARRADTQYF.

This chain joins TRBV24-1 and TRBJ1-2; maybe TRBD1 (5 bases). Trimming took 4 bases from V and 4 from J, leaving 15 bases between them. CDR3 size: 15 residues. Per germline, CDR1 KGHDR and CDR2 SFDVKD. The CDR3: CATSESGRTSYGYTF. DNA of the CDR3: TGTGCCACCAGTGAGTCGGGACGGACCAGCTATGGCTACACCTTC.

The rearrangement joins TRBV9 to TRBJ2-5, with D perhaps TRBD1 (6 bases). The CDR3 has 15 residues. Germline CDR1 SGDLS, CDR2 YYNGEE. V lost 4 bases and J lost 5, with 18 bases in between. CDR3 coding DNA: TGTGCCAGCAGCACAACAACTAGACAGGTTGAGACCCAGTACTTC. It codes for CASSTTTRQVETQYF.

The rearrangement uses TRBV28 and TRBJ1-2, with 8 bases matching TRBD1. After removal of 8 bases from V and 5 bases from J, the junction contained 7 bases not matched to a gene. Germline V gene sequence: CDR1 MDHEN, CDR2 SYDVKM. This CDR3 spans 13 amino acids. The CDR3, as DNA: TGTGCCAGCCGAACAGGGGGGAGGTATGGCTACACCTTC. Protein: CASRTGGRYGYTF.

The rearrangement uses TRBV6-6 and TRBJ1-5; 7 bases are shared with TRBD1. CDR3 size: 14 residues. Germline V gives CDR1 MNHNY, CDR2 SVGAGI (reference sequence). With V trimmed by 6 bases and J by 6 bases, 8 bases remained unmatched. CDR3 sequence reads: CASSPGQAGQPQHF. For the CDR3, the DNA is TGTGCCAGCAGCCCCGGACAGGCGGGTCAGCCCCAGCATTTT.

This rearrangement joins TRBV5-6 to TRBJ1-3; D call uncertain. This CDR3 has 18 residues. V dropped 3 bases and J dropped 2 bases, with 21 bases sitting between them. Germline CDR1 reads SGHDT; CDR2 reads YYEEEE. The CDR3 protein is CASSWTQGYRRPGNTIYF. As DNA, the CDR3 is TGTGCCAGCAGCTGGACCCAAGGATATCGGCGGCCTGGAAACACCATATATTTT.